The entry that follows covers one T cell receptor (beta chain) sequence. Together with a sample-barcoded 5' primer, a J-beta primer mix was included in a second PCR lasting roughly 7 to 11 cycles. TCRdb re-called the 5' RACE reads through MiXCR, storing one row per CDR3 protein. Of hundreds of thousands of distinct CDR3 sequences listed, roughly 52% were seen once; the top ten hold roughly 12%. These data are taken from a study of blood T cells in healthy people across ages. Extraction yielded at least 5 micrograms of total RNA per sample. The CDR3 totals 15 residues. The V gene's germline CDR1 is LGHDT and CDR2 YNNKEL (reference sequence).

Sample: blood. The chain joins TRBV3-1 to TRBJ2-5; 12 bases agree with TRBD2. Near its end, the DNA agrees better with TRBJ2-7, so the J call may be wrong. The receptor's source is a young man in good health. CDR3 in amino acids: CASSQTSGGRDEQYF. CDR3 bases: TGTGCCAGCAGCCAGACTAGCGGGGGCCGGGACGAGCAGTACTTC.